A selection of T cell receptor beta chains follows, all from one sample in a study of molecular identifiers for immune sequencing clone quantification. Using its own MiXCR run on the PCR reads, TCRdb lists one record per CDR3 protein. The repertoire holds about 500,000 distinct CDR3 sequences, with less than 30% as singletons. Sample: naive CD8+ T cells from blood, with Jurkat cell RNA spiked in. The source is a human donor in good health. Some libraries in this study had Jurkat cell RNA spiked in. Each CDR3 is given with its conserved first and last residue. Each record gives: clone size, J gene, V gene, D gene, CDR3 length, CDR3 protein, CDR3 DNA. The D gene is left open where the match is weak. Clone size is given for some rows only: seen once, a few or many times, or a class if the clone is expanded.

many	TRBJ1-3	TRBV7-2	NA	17	CASSLVQSLFSGNTIYF	TGTGCCAGCAGCTTAGTTCAGTCCCTATTCTCTGGAAACACCATATATTTT
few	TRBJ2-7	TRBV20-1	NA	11	CSARDLDEQYF	TGCAGTGCTAGAGATCTGGACGAGCAGTACTTC
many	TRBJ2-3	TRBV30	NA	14	CAWVQGMGFDTQYF	TGTGCCTGGGTACAGGGAATGGGGTTCGATACGCAGTATTTT
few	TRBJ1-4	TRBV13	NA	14	CASSAGTDAEKLFF	TGTGCCAGCAGCGCCGGGACGGACGCTGAAAAACTGTTTTTT
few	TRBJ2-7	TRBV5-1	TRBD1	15	CASSSLPGTGQEQYF	TGCGCCAGCAGCTCCCTACCCGGGACAGGGCAAGAGCAGTACTTC
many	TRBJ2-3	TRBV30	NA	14	CAWSLGANTDTQYF	TGTGCCTGGAGTTTAGGGGCGAACACAGATACGCAGTATTTT
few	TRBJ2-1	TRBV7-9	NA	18	CASSPSRGSAGPYNEQFF	TGTGCCAGCAGCCCCTCTCGTGGGTCGGCCGGGCCCTACAATGAGCAGTTCTTC
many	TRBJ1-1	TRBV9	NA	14	CASSPPVTGNEAFF	TGTGCCAGCAGCCCGCCCGTCACAGGGAATGAAGCTTTCTTT
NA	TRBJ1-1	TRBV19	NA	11	CASSTPTEAFF	TGTGCCAGTAGTACTCCCACTGAAGCTTTCTTT
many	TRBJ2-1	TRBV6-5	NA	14	CASSYYSSYNEQFF	TGTGCCAGCAGTTACTACAGCTCCTACAATGAGCAGTTCTTC
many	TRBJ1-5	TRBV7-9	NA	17	CASSSDVPSPGNQPQHF	TGTGCCAGCAGCTCCGACGTCCCTAGCCCGGGCAATCAGCCCCAGCATTTT
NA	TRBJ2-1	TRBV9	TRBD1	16	CASSTGTGEVYNEQFF	TGTGCCAGCAGCACCGGGACAGGGGAAGTTTACAATGAGCAGTTCTTC
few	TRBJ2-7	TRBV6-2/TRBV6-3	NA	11	CAGGTTYEQYF	TGTGCCGGCGGCACCACCTACGAGCAGTACTTC
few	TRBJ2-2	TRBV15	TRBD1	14	CATSRGQSTGELFF	TGTGCCACCAGCCGGGGACAGTCCACCGGGGAGCTGTTTTTT
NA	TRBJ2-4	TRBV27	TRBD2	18	CASSLSSLAGVAKNIQYF	TGTGCCAGCAGTTTATCCTCCCTAGCGGGAGTAGCCAAAAACATTCAGTACTTC
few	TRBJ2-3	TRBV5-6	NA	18	CASSLGLSGSGAEDTQYF	TGTGCCAGCAGCTTAGGTTTATCAGGTTCGGGGGCCGAAGATACGCAGTATTTT